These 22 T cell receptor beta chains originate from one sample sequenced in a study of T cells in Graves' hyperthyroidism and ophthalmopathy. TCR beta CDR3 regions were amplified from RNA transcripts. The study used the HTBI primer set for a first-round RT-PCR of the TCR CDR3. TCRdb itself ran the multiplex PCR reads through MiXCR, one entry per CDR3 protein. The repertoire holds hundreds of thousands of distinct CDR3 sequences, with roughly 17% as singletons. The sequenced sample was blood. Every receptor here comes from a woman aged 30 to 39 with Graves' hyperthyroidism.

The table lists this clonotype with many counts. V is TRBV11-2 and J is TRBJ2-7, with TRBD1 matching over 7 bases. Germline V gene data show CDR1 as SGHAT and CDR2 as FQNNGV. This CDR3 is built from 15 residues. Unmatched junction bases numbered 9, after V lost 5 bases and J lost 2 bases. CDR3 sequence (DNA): TGTGCCAGCAGCCCAACCGGGACAGATACCTACGAGCAGTACTTC. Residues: CASSPTGTDTYEQYF.

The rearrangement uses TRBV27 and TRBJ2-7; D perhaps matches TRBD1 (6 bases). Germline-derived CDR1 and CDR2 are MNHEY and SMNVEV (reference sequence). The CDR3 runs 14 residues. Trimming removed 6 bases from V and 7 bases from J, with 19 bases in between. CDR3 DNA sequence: TGTGCCAGCAGGTGGACAGTCACCACGGTAGAGCAGTACTTC. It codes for CASRWTVTTVEQYF.

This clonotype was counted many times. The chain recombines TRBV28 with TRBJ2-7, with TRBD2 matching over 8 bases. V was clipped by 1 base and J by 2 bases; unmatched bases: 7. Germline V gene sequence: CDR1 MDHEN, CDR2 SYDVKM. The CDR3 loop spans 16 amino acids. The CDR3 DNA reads TGTGCCAGCAGTTTATTAACGGGAGGGCCTCCCTACGAGCAGTACTTC. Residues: CASSLLTGGPPYEQYF. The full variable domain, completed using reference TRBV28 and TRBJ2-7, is DVKVTQSSRYLVKRTGEKVFLECVQDMDHENMFWYRQDPGLGLRLIYFSYDVKMKEKGDIPEGYSVSREKKERFSLILESASTNQTSMYLCASSLLTGGPPYEQYFGPGTRLTVT.

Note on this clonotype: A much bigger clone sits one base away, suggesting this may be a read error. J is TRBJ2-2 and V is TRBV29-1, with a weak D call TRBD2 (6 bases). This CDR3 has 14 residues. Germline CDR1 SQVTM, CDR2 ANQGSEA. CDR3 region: CSVEDLGPTGELLF. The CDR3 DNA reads TGCAGCGTTGAAGATCTAGGGCCGACGGGGGAGCTGCTTTTT.

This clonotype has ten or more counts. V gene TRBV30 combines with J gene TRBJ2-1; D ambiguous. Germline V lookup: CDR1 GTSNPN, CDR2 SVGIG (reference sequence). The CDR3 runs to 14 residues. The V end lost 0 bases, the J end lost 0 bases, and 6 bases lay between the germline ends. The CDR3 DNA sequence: TGTGCCTGGAGTGTAAGTAACTCCTACAATGAGCAGTTCTTC. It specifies CAWSVSNSYNEQFF. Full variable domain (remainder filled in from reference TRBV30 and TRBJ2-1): SQTIHQWPATLVQPVGSPLSLECTVEGTSNPNLYWYRQAAGRGLQLLFYSVGIGQISSEVPQNLSASRPQDRQFILSSKKLLLSDSGFYLCAWSVSNSYNEQFFGPGTRLTVL.

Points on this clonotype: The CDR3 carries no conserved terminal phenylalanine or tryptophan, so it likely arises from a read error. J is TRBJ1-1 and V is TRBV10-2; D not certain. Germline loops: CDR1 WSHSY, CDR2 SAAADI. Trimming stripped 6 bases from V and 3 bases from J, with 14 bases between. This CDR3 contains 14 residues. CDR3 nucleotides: TGCGCCAGCAGCTTAGGGTATCAATACACTGAAGCTTTCCTT. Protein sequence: CASSLGYQYTEAFL.

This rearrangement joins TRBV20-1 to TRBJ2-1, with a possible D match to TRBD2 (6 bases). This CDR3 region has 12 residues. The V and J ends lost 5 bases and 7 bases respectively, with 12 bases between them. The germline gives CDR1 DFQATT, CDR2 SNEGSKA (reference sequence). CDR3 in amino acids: CSAPKEGNEQFF. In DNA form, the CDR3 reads TGCAGTGCTCCTAAGGAGGGAAATGAGCAGTTCTTC.

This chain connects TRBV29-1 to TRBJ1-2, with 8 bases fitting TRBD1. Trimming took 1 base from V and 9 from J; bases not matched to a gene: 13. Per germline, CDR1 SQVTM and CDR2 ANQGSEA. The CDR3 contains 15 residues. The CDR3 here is CSVEGVLQGVSRYTF. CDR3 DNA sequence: TGCAGCGTTGAAGGGGTTCTACAGGGGGTGAGCCGCTACACCTTC.

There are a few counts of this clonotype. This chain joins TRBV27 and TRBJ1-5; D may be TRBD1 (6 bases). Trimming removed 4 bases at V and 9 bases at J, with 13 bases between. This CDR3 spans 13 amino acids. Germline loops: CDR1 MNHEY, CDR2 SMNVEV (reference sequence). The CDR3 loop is CASSWDIGRPQHF. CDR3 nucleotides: TGTGCCAGCAGTTGGGACATCGGGCGGCCCCAGCATTTT.

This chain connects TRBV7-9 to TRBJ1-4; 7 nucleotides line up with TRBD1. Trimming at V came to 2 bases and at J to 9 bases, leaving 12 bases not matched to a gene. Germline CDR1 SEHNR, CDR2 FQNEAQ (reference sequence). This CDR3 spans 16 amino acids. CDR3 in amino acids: CASSLWDRQGKKKLFF. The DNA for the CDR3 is TGTGCCAGCAGCTTATGGGACCGACAGGGTAAAAAAAAACTGTTTTTT. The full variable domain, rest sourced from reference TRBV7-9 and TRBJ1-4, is DTGVSQNPRHKITKRGQNVTFRCDPISEHNRLYWYRQTLGQGPEFLTYFQNEAQLEKSRLLSDRFSAERPKGSFSTLEIQRTEQGDSAMYLCASSLWDRQGKKKLFFGSGTQLSVL.

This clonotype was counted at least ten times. This CDR3 is CASSLAFGLGEKLFF. The CDR3 DNA reads TGTGCCAGCAGCTTAGCGTTCGGGCTGGGAGAAAAACTGTTTTTT. The rearrangement joins TRBV11-2 to TRBJ1-4; no reliable D call. Trimming pared 1 base from V and 8 bases from J, leaving 14 bases between. The CDR3 totals 15 residues. Germline V gene lookup returns CDR1 SGHAT and CDR2 FQNNGV.

The CDR3 protein is CSASSQREIDTQYF. The DNA for the CDR3 is TGCAGTGCATCCTCCCAGCGGGAGATAGATACGCAGTATTTT. The V and J genes are TRBV20-1 and TRBJ2-3, with 8 bases aligning to TRBD2. J lost 5 bases, V lost 6 bases, and 10 bases had no gene match. CDR1 is DFQATT and CDR2 is SNEGSKA in the germline V gene (reference sequence). The CDR3 extends over 14 amino acids.

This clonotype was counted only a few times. CDR3 in DNA: TGTGCCATCACCACCCTAGGACACGAGCAGTACTTC. Translated, it gives CAITTLGHEQYF. The chain has TRBV10-3 and TRBJ2-7, with no clear D. V lost 7 bases and J lost 5, with 12 bases in between. Germline V gene lookup returns CDR1 ENHRY and CDR2 SYGVKD. The length of the CDR3 is 12 residues.

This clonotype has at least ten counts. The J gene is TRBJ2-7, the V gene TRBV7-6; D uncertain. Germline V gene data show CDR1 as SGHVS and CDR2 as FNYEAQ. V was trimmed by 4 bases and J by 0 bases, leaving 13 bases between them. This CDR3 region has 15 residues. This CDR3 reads CASSSQAGSSYEQYF. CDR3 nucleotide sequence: TGTGCCAGCAGCTCCCAGGCAGGCAGCTCCTACGAGCAGTACTTC.

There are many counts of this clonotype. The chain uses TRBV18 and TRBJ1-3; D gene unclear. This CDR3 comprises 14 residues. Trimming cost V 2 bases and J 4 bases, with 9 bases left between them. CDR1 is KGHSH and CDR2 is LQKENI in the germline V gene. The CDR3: CASSPEGGGNTIYF. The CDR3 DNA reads TGTGCCAGCTCACCAGAGGGTGGAGGAAACACCATATATTTT.

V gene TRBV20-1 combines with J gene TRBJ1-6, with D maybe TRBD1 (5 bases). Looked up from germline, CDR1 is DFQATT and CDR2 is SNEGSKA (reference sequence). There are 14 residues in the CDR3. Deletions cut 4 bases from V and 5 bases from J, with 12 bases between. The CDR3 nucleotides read TGCAGTGCTACCACGGGACTGGATAATTCACCCCTCCACTTT. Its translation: CSATTGLDNSPLHF.

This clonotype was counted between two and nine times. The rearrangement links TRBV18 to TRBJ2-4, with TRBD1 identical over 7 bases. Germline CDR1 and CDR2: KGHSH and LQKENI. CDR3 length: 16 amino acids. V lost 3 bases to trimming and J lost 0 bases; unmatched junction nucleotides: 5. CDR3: CASSPETGIAKNIQYF. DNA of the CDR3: TGTGCCAGCTCACCTGAGACAGGGATAGCCAAAAACATTCAGTACTTC.

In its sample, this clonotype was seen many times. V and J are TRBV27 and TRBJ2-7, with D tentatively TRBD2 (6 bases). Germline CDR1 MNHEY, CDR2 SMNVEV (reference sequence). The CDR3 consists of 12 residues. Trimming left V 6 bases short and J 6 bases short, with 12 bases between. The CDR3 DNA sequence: TGTGCCAGCAGCTTCTCCGGGGGCGAGCAGTACTTC. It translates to CASSFSGGEQYF.

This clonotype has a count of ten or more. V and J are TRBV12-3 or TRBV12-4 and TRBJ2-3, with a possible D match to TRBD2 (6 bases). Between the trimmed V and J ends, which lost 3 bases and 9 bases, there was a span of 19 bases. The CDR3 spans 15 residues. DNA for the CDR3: TGTGCCAGCAGTTTCGGGGGAGGAGGTCAATGGACGCAGTATTTT. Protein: CASSFGGGGQWTQYF.

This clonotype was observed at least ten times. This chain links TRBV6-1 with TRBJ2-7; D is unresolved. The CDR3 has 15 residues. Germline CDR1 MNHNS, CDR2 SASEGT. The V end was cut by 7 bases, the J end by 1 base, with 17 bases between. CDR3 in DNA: TGTGCCAGCACCCCCGATCGGACGGGTTCCTACGAGCAGTACTTC. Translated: CASTPDRTGSYEQYF.

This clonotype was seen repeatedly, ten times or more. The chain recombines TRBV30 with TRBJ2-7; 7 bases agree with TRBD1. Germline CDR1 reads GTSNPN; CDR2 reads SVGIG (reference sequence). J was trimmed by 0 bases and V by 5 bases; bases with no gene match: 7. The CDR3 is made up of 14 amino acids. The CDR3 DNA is TGTGCCTGGGGAGACAGGGCCTCCTCCTACGAGCAGTACTTC. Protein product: CAWGDRASSYEQYF.

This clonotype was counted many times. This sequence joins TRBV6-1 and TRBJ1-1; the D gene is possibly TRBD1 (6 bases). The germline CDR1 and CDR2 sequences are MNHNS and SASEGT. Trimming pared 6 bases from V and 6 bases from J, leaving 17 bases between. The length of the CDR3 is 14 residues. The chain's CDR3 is CASRYLGGMPEAFF. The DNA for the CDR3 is TGTGCCAGCAGGTACTTAGGGGGGATGCCTGAAGCTTTCTTT.